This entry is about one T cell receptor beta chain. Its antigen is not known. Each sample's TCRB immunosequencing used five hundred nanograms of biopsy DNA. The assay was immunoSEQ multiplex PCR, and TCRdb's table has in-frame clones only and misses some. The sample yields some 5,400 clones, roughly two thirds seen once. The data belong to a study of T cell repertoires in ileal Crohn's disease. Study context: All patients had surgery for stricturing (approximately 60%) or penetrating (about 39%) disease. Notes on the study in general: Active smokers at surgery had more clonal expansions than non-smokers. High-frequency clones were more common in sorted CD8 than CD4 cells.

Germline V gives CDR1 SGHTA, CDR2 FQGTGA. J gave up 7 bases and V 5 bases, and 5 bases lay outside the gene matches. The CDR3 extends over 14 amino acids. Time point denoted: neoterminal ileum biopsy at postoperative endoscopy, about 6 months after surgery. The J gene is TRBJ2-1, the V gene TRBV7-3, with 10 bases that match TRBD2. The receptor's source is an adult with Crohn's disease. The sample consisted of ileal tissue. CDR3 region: CASSQSGRANEQFF. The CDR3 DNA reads TGTGCCAGCAGCCAAAGCGGGAGGGCGAATGAGCAGTTCTTC.